The sequence of this TCR beta chain was determined in a study of a mutant IDH1 vaccine in newly diagnosed glioma. Overall study: The treated population exhibited a male proportion of around 62%, a female proportion of around 40%, and a mean age of roughly 41 years. Antecedent treatment encompassed radiotherapy, temozolomide, or their combination; the majority received both.

Germline trimming cut 4 bases from V and 4 bases from J; bases unmatched to any gene: 4. This CDR3 has 14 residues. Time point defined: baseline, week 1 (first vaccination visit). The treatment: pre-vaccination baseline after standard-of-care therapy. Tumors from donors were new WHO grade 3 or 4 IDH1-mutant astrocytomas with ATRX loss. General observations from the study: Apparently unrelated to pseudoprogression were changes in the top peripheral T cell clonotypes.

A note on this clone: Its antigen is still unknown.

Profiling relied on immunoSEQ multiplex PCR, and the TCRdb table lists in-frame clones only, not all of them. Of 85,000 to 100,000 clones in the sample, 70% to 90% were seen once. The TCR sequence derives from a woman aged 45 to 65 with glioma. This chain uses TRBV23-1 with TRBJ2-1; 7 positions match TRBD2. TRBV23-1 is identified as an open reading frame with a role that is uncertain. Sample: PBMCs, taken from a glioma patient treated with radiotherapy, temozolomide or both. The CDR3 DNA sequence: TGCGCCAGCAGTCGACGCGGGAGTTACAATGAGCAGTTCTTC. As protein: CASSRRGSYNEQFF.